The 23 T cell receptor beta chains below were found in one sample sequenced in a study of relationships among human T cell subsets. The T cell receptor alpha and beta CDR3 regions were amplified from mRNA by semiquantitative ARM-PCR. In ARM-PCR, communal superprimers followed tagged nested gene-specific primers for exponential amplification. TCRdb re-called the multiplex PCR reads with MiXCR, one entry per CDR3 protein. The repertoire holds fewer than 18,000 distinct CDR3 sequences, with less than 80% as singletons. The sequencing input was total T cells sorted from blood. Receptors were obtained from a man aged 35 to 55 in good health.

This clonotype occurred a few times. The chain recombines TRBV27 with TRBJ2-3, with 8 positions matching TRBD2. V was pared by 2 bases and J by 0 bases, with 7 bases of the junction left unmatched. There are 17 residues in the CDR3. Germline CDR1 and CDR2: MNHEY and SMNVEV (reference sequence). CDR3 protein: CASSLVYSGVSTDTQYF. CDR3 DNA: TGTGCCAGCAGTTTAGTTTATAGCGGGGTGAGCACAGATACGCAGTATTTT.

This clonotype was picked up a small number of times. The gene calls are TRBV27 and TRBJ1-5, with D perhaps TRBD1 (5 bases). The CDR3 contains 15 residues. Germline CDR1 is MNHEY and CDR2 is SMNVEV (reference sequence). V dropped 5 bases and J dropped 2 bases, with 13 bases sitting between them. In DNA, the CDR3 is TGTGCCAGCAGTCCCCAGAGGGGCGGCAATCAGCCCCAGCATTTT. Its translation is CASSPQRGGNQPQHF.

This clonotype was counted between two and nine times. The chain joins TRBV4-1 to TRBJ2-7; 9 bases map to TRBD2. Unmatched junction bases numbered 6, after V lost 3 bases and J lost 0 bases. This CDR3 spans 16 amino acids. CDR1 and CDR2 (germline): MGHRA, YSYEKL. This chain's CDR3 is CASSQYSGGTSYEQYF. Here the CDR3 DNA reads TGCGCCAGCAGCCAGTATAGCGGGGGAACCTCCTACGAGCAGTACTTC.

This clonotype was seen more than once but under ten times. This chain connects TRBV12-3 or TRBV12-4 to TRBJ1-5; D is undetermined. Trimming left V 4 bases short and J 3 bases short, with 7 bases between. The length of the CDR3 is 13 residues. CDR3 loop: CASSSHNNQPQHF. The CDR3 coding sequence is TGTGCCAGCAGTTCCCATAACAATCAGCCCCAGCATTTT.

The chain uses TRBV7-6 and TRBJ2-6, with 7 bases fitting TRBD1. This CDR3 has 15 amino acids. In germline, CDR1 is SGHVS, CDR2 FNYEAQ. Trimming removed 5 bases from V and 4 bases from J; junction bases left unmatched: 5. CDR3 loop: CASSNTGEGANVLTF. The CDR3 nucleotides read TGTGCCAGCAGCAATACAGGGGAAGGGGCCAACGTCCTGACTTTC.

This chain uses TRBV12-3 or TRBV12-4 with TRBJ2-3; TRBD2 matches at 7 bases. The CDR3 covers 13 residues. Trimming cost V 3 bases and J 8 bases; bases outside gene matches: 5. The CDR3 DNA is TGTGCCAGCAGTTTCCGACTAGCCGGTACGCAGTATTTT. Its translation is CASSFRLAGTQYF.

This clonotype was picked up one time. J is TRBJ2-1 and V is TRBV2; either TRBD1 or TRBD2 may supply D (5 bases each). The germline V and J ends were trimmed by 5 bases and 6 bases, with 11 bases remaining between them. CDR3 size: 13 residues. Germline CDR1 is SNHLY and CDR2 is FYNNEI. CDR3 loop: CASSNSRGNEQFF. The CDR3 region has the DNA TGTGCCAGCAGTAACTCGAGGGGCAATGAGCAGTTCTTC.

This clonotype appeared a single time. The chain couples TRBV20-1 to TRBJ2-1, with 9 bases fitting TRBD2. This CDR3 contains 17 residues. V dropped 3 bases and J dropped 0; count of bases not matched to a gene: 9. Germline lookup yields CDR1 DFQATT and CDR2 SNEGSKA (reference sequence). CDR3 sequence reads: CSASLSGGTSSYNEQFF. The CDR3 nucleotides read TGCAGTGCTAGCCTTAGCGGGGGTACGAGCTCCTACAATGAGCAGTTCTTC.

Only one count was recorded for this clonotype. The chain carries TRBV28 and TRBJ1-2; D gene uncertain. The CDR3 runs 12 residues. Germline assignment: CDR1 MDHEN and CDR2 SYDVKM. V lost 4 bases and J lost 7, with 10 bases in between. The CDR3 here is CASSSPDRGYTF. CDR3 nucleotides: TGTGCCAGCAGTTCCCCGGACCGTGGCTACACCTTC.

The V and J genes are TRBV11-3 and TRBJ2-1; D may be TRBD2 (6 bases). This CDR3 contains 16 residues. V lost 3 bases, J lost 4 bases, and 16 bases lay in between. Germline V CDR1 and CDR2: SGHNT, YENEEA. The CDR3, as DNA: TGTGCCAGCAGCTTCCTCGCAAGCGGGTCGTACAATGAGCAGTTCTTC. Its translation is CASSFLASGSYNEQFF.

This chain links TRBV11-2 with TRBJ2-3; 9 nucleotides align to TRBD2. Trimming took 2 bases from V and 4 from J; bases not matched to a gene: 7. The CDR3 extends over 16 amino acids. CDR1 and CDR2 from the germline V gene are SGHAT and FQNNGV. Here the CDR3 reads CASSLNSGSGPDTQYF. In DNA form, the CDR3 reads TGTGCCAGCAGCTTAAATAGCGGGAGTGGCCCAGATACGCAGTATTTT.

In its sample, this clonotype was seen a few times. This chain uses TRBV5-1 with TRBJ1-6; possible D gene TRBD1, 6 bases. The germline V gene encodes CDR1 SGHRS and CDR2 YFSETQ. Trimming removed 1 base at V and 7 bases at J, with 12 bases between. The CDR3 extends over 15 amino acids. In DNA form, the CDR3 reads TGCGCCAGCAGCTTGAACAACAGGGTCAATTCACCCCTCCACTTT. Encoded protein: CASSLNNRVNSPLHF. The full variable domain, completed using reference TRBV5-1 and TRBJ1-6, is KAGVTQTPRYLIKTRGQQVTLSCSPISGHRSVSWYQQTPGQGLQFLFEYFSETQRNKGNFPGRFSGRQFSNSRSEMNVSTLELGDSALYLCASSLNNRVNSPLHFGNGTRLTVT.

This clonotype turned up a few times. The chain links TRBV28 to TRBJ2-7; perhaps D is TRBD1 or TRBD2 (5 bases each). CDR3 size: 15 residues. V lost 2 bases to trimming and J lost 3 bases, with 14 bases between them. In germline, CDR1 is MDHEN, CDR2 SYDVKM. This chain's CDR3 is CASSLRGKRVYEQYF. The CDR3 DNA is TGTGCCAGCAGTTTAAGGGGAAAGAGGGTCTACGAGCAGTACTTC.

The V call is TRBV29-1, the J call TRBJ2-5; D ambiguous. The germline CDR1 and CDR2 sequences are SQVTM and ANQGSEA. Trimming cost V 5 bases and J 1 base, with 11 bases left between them. The CDR3 contains 13 residues. In nucleotides, the CDR3 is TGCAGCGTTAAGAAGGGTCGCCAAGAGACCCAGTACTTC. Protein product: CSVKKGRQETQYF.

There are a few counts of this clonotype. The V call is TRBV4-1, the J call TRBJ1-5; the D gene is possibly TRBD1 (5 bases). The germline CDR1 and CDR2 sequences are MGHRA and YSYEKL. V gave up 0 bases and J gave up 8 bases, with 17 bases separating them. The CDR3 extends over 16 amino acids. Here the CDR3 DNA reads TGCGCCAGCAGCCAAGAGGACGGGCAGGGCCTTAAGCCCCAGCATTTT. Its translation is CASSQEDGQGLKPQHF.

CDR3 coding DNA: TGTGCCTGGAGTCACGGGGCTGGACAAGAGACCCAGTACTTC. Amino acid sequence: CAWSHGAGQETQYF. The chain uses TRBV30 and TRBJ2-5; tentatively, D is TRBD1 or TRBD2 (5 bases each). This CDR3 has 14 residues. Per the germline V gene, CDR1 is GTSNPN and CDR2 is SVGIG (reference sequence). Trimming left V 2 bases short and J 2 bases short, with 12 bases between.

This clonotype was seen only a few times. V and J are TRBV27 and TRBJ1-2; D possibly corresponds to TRBD1 (6 bases). Trimming shortened V by 3 bases and J by 2 bases, and 13 bases separated the two germline ends. The CDR3 totals 15 residues. In germline, CDR1 is MNHEY, CDR2 SMNVEV (reference sequence). The CDR3 is CASSFLGAQNYGYTF. Written as DNA, the CDR3 is TGTGCCAGCAGTTTTCTGGGGGCGCAGAACTATGGCTACACCTTC.

Comments on this clonotype: An end of the junction differs from the germline gene, which may be a read error. This chain uses TRBV12-3 or TRBV12-4 with TRBJ1-2; perhaps TRBD1 as D (5 bases). The CDR3 has 13 amino acids. The CDR3 bases are TGTGGCAGCAGTGATAGGGGTTCGGATGGCTACACCTTC. Encoded protein: CGSSDRGSDGYTF.

This chain links TRBV28 with TRBJ2-3; TRBD2 might be the D (5 bases). Trimming left V 5 bases short and J 10 bases short, with 16 bases between. CDR1 and CDR2 (germline): MDHEN, SYDVKM. The CDR3 runs to 13 residues. CDR3 protein: CASSLNTRAAQYF. CDR3 DNA sequence: TGTGCCAGCAGTCTCAACACGCGGGCGGCGCAGTATTTT.

J is TRBJ2-1 and V is TRBV6-5; TRBD2 matches 13 bases. V shed 6 bases, J shed 6 bases, and the junction held 11 bases outside the gene matches. Germline CDR1 reads MNHEY; CDR2 reads SVGAGI. This CDR3 comprises 17 residues. The CDR3 loop is CASRAGTSGAGRNEQFF. The CDR3 DNA follows: TGTGCCAGCAGGGCTGGGACTAGCGGGGCCGGTCGCAATGAGCAGTTCTTC.

The chain carries TRBV12-3 or TRBV12-4 and TRBJ1-1; 9 positions match TRBD1. This CDR3 has 13 residues. The J segment lost 8 bases and the V segment lost 3 bases, leaving 4 bases of the junction unmatched. The CDR3 region is CASSFGQGTEAFF. CDR3 in DNA: TGTGCCAGCAGTTTTGGACAGGGGACAGAAGCTTTCTTT.

This clonotype was seen once. The chain couples TRBV6-5 to TRBJ2-7, with D possibly matching TRBD2 (5 bases). From germline, CDR1 is MNHEY and CDR2 SVGAGI. The V and J ends lost 6 bases and 1 base respectively, with 7 bases between them. The CDR3 is 12 amino acids. CDR3 sequence reads: CASSRLSYEQYF. For the CDR3, the DNA is TGTGCCAGCAGCAGACTATCCTACGAGCAGTACTTC.

The chain carries TRBV4-1 and TRBJ2-4, with TRBD2 identical over 7 bases. J lost 8 bases, V lost 1 base, and 14 bases had no gene match. Germline V lookup: CDR1 MGHRA, CDR2 YSYEKL. The CDR3 sequence is 17 residues long. The CDR3 nucleotides read TGCGCCAGCAGCCAAGGGATTTTCGGGAGGCTCAGGGACATTCAGTACTTC. Translating it yields CASSQGIFGRLRDIQYF.